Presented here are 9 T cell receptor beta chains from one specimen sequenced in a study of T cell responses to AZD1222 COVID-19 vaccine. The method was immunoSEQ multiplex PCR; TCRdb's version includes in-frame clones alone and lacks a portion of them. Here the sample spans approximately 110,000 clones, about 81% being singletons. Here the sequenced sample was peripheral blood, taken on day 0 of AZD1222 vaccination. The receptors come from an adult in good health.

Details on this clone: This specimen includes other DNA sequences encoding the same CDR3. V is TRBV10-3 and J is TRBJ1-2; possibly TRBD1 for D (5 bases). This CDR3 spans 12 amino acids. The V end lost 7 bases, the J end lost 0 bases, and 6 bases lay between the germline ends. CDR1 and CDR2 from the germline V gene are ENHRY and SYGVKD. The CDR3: CAITGANYGYTF. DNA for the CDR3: TGTGCCATCACGGGGGCTAACTATGGCTACACCTTC.

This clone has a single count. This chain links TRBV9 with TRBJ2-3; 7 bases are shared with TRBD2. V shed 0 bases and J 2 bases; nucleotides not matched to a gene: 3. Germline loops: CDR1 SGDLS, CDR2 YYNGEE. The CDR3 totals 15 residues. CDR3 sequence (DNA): TGTGCCAGCAGCGTAGCCGGGGGGACCACAGATACGCAGTATTTT. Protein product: CASSVAGGTTDTQYF.

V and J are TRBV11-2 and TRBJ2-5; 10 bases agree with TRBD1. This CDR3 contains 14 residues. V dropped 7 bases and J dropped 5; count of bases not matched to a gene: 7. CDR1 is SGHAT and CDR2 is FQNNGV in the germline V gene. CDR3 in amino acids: CASTLDRGGETQYF. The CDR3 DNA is TGTGCCAGCACCTTGGACAGGGGGGGCGAGACCCAGTACTTC.

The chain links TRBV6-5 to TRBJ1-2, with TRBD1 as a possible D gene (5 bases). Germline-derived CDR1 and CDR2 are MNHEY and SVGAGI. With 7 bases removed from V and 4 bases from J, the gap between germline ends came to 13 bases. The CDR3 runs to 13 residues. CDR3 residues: CASTVGQAYGYTF. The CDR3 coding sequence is TGTGCCAGCACAGTGGGGCAGGCCTATGGCTACACCTTC.

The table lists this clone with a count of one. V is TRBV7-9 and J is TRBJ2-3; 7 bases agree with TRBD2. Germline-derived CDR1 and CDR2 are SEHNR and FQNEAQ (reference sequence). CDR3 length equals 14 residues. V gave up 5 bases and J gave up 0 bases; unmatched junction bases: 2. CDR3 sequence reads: CASSQAGSTDTQYF. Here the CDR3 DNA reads TGTGCCAGCAGCCAAGCGGGAAGCACAGATACGCAGTATTTT. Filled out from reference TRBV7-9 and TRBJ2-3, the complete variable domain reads DTGVSQNPRHKITKRGQNVTFRCDPISEHNRLYWYRQTLGQGPEFLTYFQNEAQLEKSRLLSDRFSAERPKGSFSTLEIQRTEQGDSAMYLCASSQAGSTDTQYFGPGTRLTVL.

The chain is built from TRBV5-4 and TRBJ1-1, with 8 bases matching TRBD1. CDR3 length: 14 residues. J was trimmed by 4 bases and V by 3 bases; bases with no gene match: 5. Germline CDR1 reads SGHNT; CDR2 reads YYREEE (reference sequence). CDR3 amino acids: CASSSDRAGTEAFF. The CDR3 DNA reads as TGTGCCAGCAGCTCGGACAGGGCGGGCACTGAAGCTTTCTTT.

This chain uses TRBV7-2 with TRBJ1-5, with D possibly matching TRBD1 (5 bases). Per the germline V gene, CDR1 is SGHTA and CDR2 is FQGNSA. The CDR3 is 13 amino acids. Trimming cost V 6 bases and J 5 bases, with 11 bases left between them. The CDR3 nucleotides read TGTGCCAGCAGTCGCGGGGACGATCAGCCCCAGCATTTT. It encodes CASSRGDDQPQHF.

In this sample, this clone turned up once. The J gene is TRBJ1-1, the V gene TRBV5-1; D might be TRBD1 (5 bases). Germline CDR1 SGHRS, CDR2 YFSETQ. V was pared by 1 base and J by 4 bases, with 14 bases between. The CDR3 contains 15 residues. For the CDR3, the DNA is TGCGCCAGCAGCTTGCCCGTGGGGCTAAGCACTGAAGCTTTCTTT. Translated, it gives CASSLPVGLSTEAFF. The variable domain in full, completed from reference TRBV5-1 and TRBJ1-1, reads KAGVTQTPRYLIKTRGQQVTLSCSPISGHRSVSWYQQTPGQGLQFLFEYFSETQRNKGNFPGRFSGRQFSNSRSEMNVSTLELGDSALYLCASSLPVGLSTEAFFGQGTRLTVV.

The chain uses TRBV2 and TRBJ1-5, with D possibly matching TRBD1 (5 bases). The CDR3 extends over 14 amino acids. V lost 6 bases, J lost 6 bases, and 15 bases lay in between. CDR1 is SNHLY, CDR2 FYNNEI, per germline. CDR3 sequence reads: CASSDQGRAQPQHF. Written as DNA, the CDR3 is TGTGCCAGCAGCGACCAGGGTCGGGCTCAGCCCCAGCATTTT.